These 28 T cell receptor beta chains came from one sample sequenced in a study of T cell responses to AZD1222 COVID-19 vaccine. Profiled with immunoSEQ multiplex PCR; TCRdb holds only in-frame clones, not every one. The sample contains 90,000 or so clones, approximately 91% of which appear only once. The input for sequencing was peripheral blood, taken on day 0 of AZD1222 vaccination. Source of these receptors: an adult in good health.

This clone appeared a single time. The gene calls are TRBV27 and TRBJ2-3; D is ambiguous. CDR3 size: 14 residues. Germline CDR1 is MNHEY and CDR2 is SMNVEV (reference sequence). V gave up 4 bases and J gave up 0 bases, with 8 bases separating them. DNA of the CDR3: TGTGCCAGCAGTTCTCGGAGTAGCACAGATACGCAGTATTTT. Its protein product is CASSSRSSTDTQYF.

The gene calls are TRBV7-9 and TRBJ1-4, with D uncertain. Trimming left V 5 bases short and J 8 bases short, with 18 bases between. This CDR3 has 15 amino acids. Per germline, CDR1 SEHNR and CDR2 FQNEAQ (reference sequence). CDR3 coding DNA: TGTGCCAGCAGCCGACTACCGGGAACACCGGAAAAACTGTTTTTT. It encodes CASSRLPGTPEKLFF.

V usage is TRBV7-3 and J usage is TRBJ1-1; D is undetermined. The CDR3 runs to 14 residues. With 0 bases removed from V and 3 bases from J, the gap between germline ends came to 8 bases. CDR1 is SGHTA and CDR2 is FQGTGA in the germline V gene. CDR3 protein: CASSLTPGDTEAFF. CDR3 bases: TGTGCCAGCAGCTTAACGCCCGGGGACACTGAAGCTTTCTTT.

This rearrangement joins TRBV10-3 to TRBJ1-2, with 9 nucleotides matching TRBD1. This CDR3 has 14 amino acids. Germline V lookup: CDR1 ENHRY, CDR2 SYGVKD. Trimming removed 3 bases from V and 4 bases from J; junction bases left unmatched: 3. The CDR3 bases are TGTGCCATCAGTGATCAACAGGGGGCCTATGGCTACACCTTC. It is translated as CAISDQQGAYGYTF.

This clone has just a few counts. The genes are TRBV19 and TRBJ1-5; D unclear. Germline loops: CDR1 LNHDA, CDR2 SQIVND (reference sequence). V was trimmed by 4 bases and J by 4 bases, leaving 5 bases between them. The CDR3 has 12 amino acids. As DNA, the CDR3 is TGTGCCAGTAGTAAAGGGAATCAGCCCCAGCATTTT. Translation: CASSKGNQPQHF.

The chain recombines TRBV7-6 with TRBJ1-1; TRBD1 might be the D (6 bases). Trimming shortened V by 1 base and J by 1 base, and 10 bases separated the two germline ends. This CDR3 has 15 residues. Per germline, CDR1 SGHVS and CDR2 FNYEAQ. The CDR3 nucleotides are TGTGCCAGCAGCTTAGTGGGGGGCGCGAACACTGAAGCTTTCTTT. Translated: CASSLVGGANTEAFF.

The rearrangement uses TRBV19 and TRBJ1-5; TRBD1 is a possible D gene (6 bases). Looked up from germline, CDR1 is LNHDA and CDR2 is SQIVND (reference sequence). With 4 bases removed from V and 0 bases from J, the gap between germline ends came to 13 bases. The CDR3 has 16 residues. CDR3 amino acids: CASSTKGHHSNQPQHF. The CDR3 DNA is TGTGCCAGTAGTACCAAGGGACATCATAGCAATCAGCCCCAGCATTTT.

The J gene is TRBJ1-1, the V gene TRBV6-2 or TRBV6-3; the D gene is possibly TRBD1 (5 bases). Germline CDR1 reads MNHEY; CDR2 reads SVGEGT. V shed 2 bases and J shed 4 bases, with 14 bases lying between them. The CDR3 has 15 residues. The CDR3 region has the DNA TGTGCCAGCAGTTACAGGGTTGGGGGTGGCACTGAAGCTTTCTTT. Translation: CASSYRVGGGTEAFF.

V and J are TRBV7-8 and TRBJ2-5, with 9 nucleotides matching TRBD1. This CDR3 is built from 13 residues. Trimming took 3 bases from V and 6 from J; bases not matched to a gene: 2. Looked up from germline, CDR1 is SGHVS and CDR2 is FQNEAQ. CDR3 protein: CASSLDRGKTQYF. In nucleotides, the CDR3 is TGTGCCAGCAGCTTGGACAGGGGAAAGACCCAGTACTTC.

CDR3 loop: CASSSTGTTTYEQYF. The CDR3 region has the DNA TGCGCCAGCAGCTCCACCGGAACTACCACCTACGAGCAGTACTTC. V is TRBV5-1 and J is TRBJ2-7; D is undetermined. This CDR3 is built from 15 residues. Looked up from germline, CDR1 is SGHRS and CDR2 is YFSETQ. The V end was cut by 3 bases, the J end by 2 bases, with 15 bases between.

The chain combines TRBV28 with TRBJ1-5; D is perhaps TRBD1 (6 bases). The germline V gene encodes CDR1 MDHEN and CDR2 SYDVKM. Between the trimmed V and J ends, which lost 7 bases and 6 bases, there was a span of 13 bases. CDR3 length equals 13 residues. The DNA of the CDR3 is TGTGCCAGCAACGAACAGGGAGGTCAGCCCCAGCATTTT. Its translation is CASNEQGGQPQHF.

The chain joins TRBV5-4 to TRBJ2-3, with D possibly TRBD2 on 5 matching bases. V gave up 0 bases and J gave up 4 bases, with 9 bases separating them. This CDR3 spans 14 amino acids. Germline CDR1 and CDR2: SGHNT and YYREEE (reference sequence). The CDR3 reads CASSLGEGADTQYF. In DNA form, the CDR3 reads TGTGCCAGCAGCTTGGGAGAGGGTGCAGATACGCAGTATTTT.

The V and J genes are TRBV4-1 and TRBJ1-1; D is unresolved. This CDR3 is 13 amino acids long. Trimming shortened V by 0 bases and J by 7 bases, and 9 bases separated the two germline ends. Germline CDR1 MGHRA, CDR2 YSYEKL. CDR3 in amino acids: CASSQDEGFEAFF. CDR3 bases: TGCGCCAGCAGCCAAGATGAAGGATTTGAAGCTTTCTTT.

This chain connects TRBV11-2 to TRBJ2-5, with 9 bases aligning to TRBD1. This CDR3 is built from 17 residues. CDR1 is SGHAT, CDR2 FQNNGV, per germline. With 3 bases clipped from V and 5 bases from J, the junction kept 13 bases outside the gene matches. For the CDR3, the DNA is TGTGCCAGCAGCTTGAGGACAGGGGCGTTGGTCCAGGAGACCCAGTACTTC. Translation: CASSLRTGALVQETQYF.

The chain couples TRBV19 to TRBJ1-4, with TRBD1 as a possible D gene (5 bases). The germline V and J ends were trimmed by 4 bases and 3 bases, with 12 bases remaining between them. The CDR3 has 15 residues. Germline V gene lookup returns CDR1 LNHDA and CDR2 SQIVND (reference sequence). As DNA, the CDR3 is TGTGCCAGTAGTACCCCATGGGGGGCTAATGAAAAACTGTTTTTT. It encodes CASSTPWGANEKLFF.

This clone was seen ten or more times. DNA of the CDR3: TGCAGTGCTAGTCCTAGCGGGAGCACAGATACGCAGTATTTT. This sequence encodes CSASPSGSTDTQYF. This sequence joins TRBV20-1 and TRBJ2-3, with 8 bases that match TRBD2. Germline CDR1 reads DFQATT; CDR2 reads SNEGSKA (reference sequence). The length of the CDR3 is 14 residues. V was pared by 3 bases and J by 0 bases, with 2 bases of the junction left unmatched.

A single count supports this clone. V gene TRBV6-2 or TRBV6-3 combines with J gene TRBJ2-3; 7 nucleotides match TRBD2. Per the germline V gene, CDR1 is MNHEY and CDR2 is SVGEGT. Unmatched junction bases numbered 21, after V lost 6 bases and J lost 3 bases. The CDR3 is 19 residues long. Here the CDR3 reads CASSLMVPGLAGATDTQYF. The CDR3 DNA reads as TGTGCCAGCAGCCTTATGGTCCCTGGTTTGGCGGGAGCGACAGATACGCAGTATTTT.

The CDR3 DNA follows: TGTGCCAGCAGCCCTAGCGGGGGGGCTTTGTACGAGCAGTACTTC. It yields the protein CASSPSGGALYEQYF. This sequence joins TRBV3-1 (or the pseudogene TRBV3-2) and TRBJ2-7, with 12 positions matching TRBD2. From germline, CDR1 is LGHDT and CDR2 YNNKEL (reference sequence). The CDR3 has 15 residues. V was pared by 4 bases and J by 4 bases, with 5 bases of the junction left unmatched.

The genes are TRBV5-1 and TRBJ1-2; TRBD1 aligns across 8 bases. The germline V gene encodes CDR1 SGHRS and CDR2 YFSETQ. The CDR3 is 14 amino acids. V trimming: 4 bases; J trimming: 6 bases; junction bases outside the gene matches: 8. In nucleotides, the CDR3 is TGCGCCAGCAGCACCGGACAGGGCTCGGATGGCTACACCTTC. Amino acids: CASSTGQGSDGYTF.

V gene TRBV3-1 (or the pseudogene TRBV3-2) combines with J gene TRBJ2-3; D is undetermined. The V gene lost 0 bases and the J gene lost 3 bases, with 7 bases spanning the gap. Looked up from germline, CDR1 is LGHDT and CDR2 is YNNKEL (reference sequence). This CDR3 is 14 amino acids long. Written as DNA, the CDR3 is TGTGCCAGCAGCCAAGATGTCGCGACAGATACGCAGTATTTT. Translating gives CASSQDVATDTQYF.

The genes are TRBV28 and TRBJ2-7, with 9 positions matching TRBD2. V trimming: 1 base; J trimming: 2 bases; junction bases outside the gene matches: 9. Germline V gives CDR1 MDHEN, CDR2 SYDVKM. The CDR3 consists of 17 residues. CDR3 nucleotide sequence: TGTGCCAGCAGTTTATCCCACGGGACTAGCCGGACCTACGAGCAGTACTTC. It codes for CASSLSHGTSRTYEQYF.

CDR3 residues: CASSDSALSSSTDTQYF. CDR3 coding DNA: TGTGCCAGCAGTGATTCGGCTCTCTCATCTAGCACAGATACGCAGTATTTT. The chain couples TRBV2 to TRBJ2-3, with no clear D. The length of the CDR3 is 17 residues. The ends were cut back, 3 bases at V and 0 bases at J, with 16 bases in the middle. Germline loops: CDR1 SNHLY, CDR2 FYNNEI.

The gene calls are TRBV20-1 and TRBJ1-2, with 9 bases fitting TRBD1. This CDR3 has 11 amino acids. In germline, CDR1 is DFQATT, CDR2 SNEGSKA (reference sequence). V gave up 8 bases and J gave up 8 bases; unmatched junction bases: 6. Written as DNA, the CDR3 is TGCAGTATGGGACAGGGTGAGGGCTACACCTTC. Its protein product is CSMGQGEGYTF.

J is TRBJ1-1 and V is TRBV9, with D possibly matching TRBD1 (6 bases). V lost 5 bases and J 4 bases, leaving 9 bases between the germline ends. CDR3 length: 12 amino acids. Germline V gives CDR1 SGDLS, CDR2 YYNGEE. The CDR3: CASRGRGTEAFF. For the CDR3, the DNA is TGTGCCAGCAGGGGCAGGGGCACTGAAGCTTTCTTT.

The genes are TRBV7-8 and TRBJ1-5; possible D gene TRBD1, 5 bases. The germline gives CDR1 SGHVS, CDR2 FQNEAQ. V was shortened by 5 bases and J by 1 base, with 18 bases between the two germline ends. This CDR3 region has 17 residues. In nucleotides, the CDR3 is TGTGCCAGCAGCCACAGGAGACAGAAGCTCAGCAATCAGCCCCAGCATTTT. Translating gives CASSHRRQKLSNQPQHF.

This chain joins TRBV9 and TRBJ1-1; 9 bases align to TRBD1. Germline lookup yields CDR1 SGDLS and CDR2 YYNGEE. The CDR3 totals 15 residues. V lost 0 bases and J lost 10; bases outside the gene matches: 10. The CDR3 is CASSVGMGQGGVAFF. In DNA, the CDR3 is TGTGCCAGCAGCGTAGGGATGGGACAGGGAGGGGTAGCTTTCTTT.

The V and J genes are TRBV9 and TRBJ1-3, with a tentative D call TRBD1 (6 bases). CDR1 is SGDLS and CDR2 is YYNGEE in the germline V gene. CDR3 length equals 17 residues. Trimming took 0 bases from V and 2 from J, leaving 15 bases between them. CDR3 region: CASSVGTAYFPGNTIYF. CDR3 DNA: TGTGCCAGCAGCGTAGGGACAGCTTACTTTCCTGGAAACACCATATATTTT.

This rearrangement joins TRBV30 to TRBJ2-2, with 8 positions matching TRBD2. Trimming took 2 bases from V and 2 from J; bases not matched to a gene: 10. CDR3 length: 17 residues. Germline V CDR1 and CDR2: GTSNPN, SVGIG (reference sequence). CDR3 in amino acids: CAWSSFGLATNTGELFF. DNA of the CDR3: TGTGCCTGGAGTTCCTTCGGACTAGCAACAAACACCGGGGAGCTGTTTTTT.